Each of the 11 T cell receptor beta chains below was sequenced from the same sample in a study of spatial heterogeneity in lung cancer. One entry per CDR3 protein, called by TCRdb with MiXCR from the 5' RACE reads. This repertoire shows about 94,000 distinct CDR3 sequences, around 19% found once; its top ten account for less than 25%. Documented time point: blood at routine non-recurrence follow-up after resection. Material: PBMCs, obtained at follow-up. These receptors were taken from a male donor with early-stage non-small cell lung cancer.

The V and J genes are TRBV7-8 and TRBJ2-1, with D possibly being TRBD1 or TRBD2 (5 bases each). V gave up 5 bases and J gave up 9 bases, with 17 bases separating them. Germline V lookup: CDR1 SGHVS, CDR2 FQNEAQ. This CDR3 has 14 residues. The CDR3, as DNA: TGTGCCAGCAGCCCTCAGGGAGTGTCTGCTGAGCAGTTCTTC. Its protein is CASSPQGVSAEQFF.

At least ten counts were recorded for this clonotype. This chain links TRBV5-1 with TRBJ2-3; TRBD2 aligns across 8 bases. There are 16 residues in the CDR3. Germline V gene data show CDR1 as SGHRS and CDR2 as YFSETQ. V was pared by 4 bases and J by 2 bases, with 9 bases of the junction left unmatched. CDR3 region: CASSRIAGTITDTQYF. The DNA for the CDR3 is TGCGCCAGCAGCCGAATAGCGGGGACGATCACAGATACGCAGTATTTT.

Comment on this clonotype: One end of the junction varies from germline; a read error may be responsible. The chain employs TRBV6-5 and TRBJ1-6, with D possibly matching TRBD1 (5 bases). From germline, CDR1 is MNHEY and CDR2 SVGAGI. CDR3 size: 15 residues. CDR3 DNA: TGTGCCAGCAGTTTAGGAGGGGCGGCTAATTCACCCTTCCACTTT. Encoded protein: CASSLGGAANSPFHF.

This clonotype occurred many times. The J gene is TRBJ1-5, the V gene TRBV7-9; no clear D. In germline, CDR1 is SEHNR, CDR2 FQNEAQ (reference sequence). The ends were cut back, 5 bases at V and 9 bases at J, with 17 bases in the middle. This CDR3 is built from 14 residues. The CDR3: CASSADGHRTPQHF. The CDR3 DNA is TGTGCCAGCAGCGCAGACGGGCACCGCACGCCCCAGCATTTT.

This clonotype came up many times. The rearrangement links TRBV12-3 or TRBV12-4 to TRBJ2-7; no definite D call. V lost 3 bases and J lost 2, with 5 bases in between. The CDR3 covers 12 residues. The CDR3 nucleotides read TGTGCCAGCAGTTTGGATGCCTACGAGCAGTACTTC. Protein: CASSLDAYEQYF.

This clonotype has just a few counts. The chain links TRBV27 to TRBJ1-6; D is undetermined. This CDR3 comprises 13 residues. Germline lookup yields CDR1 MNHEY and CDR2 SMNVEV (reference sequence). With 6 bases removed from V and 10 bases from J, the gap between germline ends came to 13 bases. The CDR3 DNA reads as TGTGCCAGCAGGGATCGGATAGGGTCACCCCTCCACTTT. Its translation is CASRDRIGSPLHF.

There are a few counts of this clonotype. The CDR3 spells CSALLGAGGLNEQFF. The CDR3 DNA is TGCAGTGCTCTCTTGGGAGCGGGGGGGCTCAATGAGCAGTTCTTC. The chain uses TRBV20-1 and TRBJ2-1, with 10 bases that match TRBD2. This CDR3 region has 15 residues. The germline V gene encodes CDR1 DFQATT and CDR2 SNEGSKA (reference sequence). V lost 5 bases, J lost 6 bases, and 10 bases stayed unmatched.

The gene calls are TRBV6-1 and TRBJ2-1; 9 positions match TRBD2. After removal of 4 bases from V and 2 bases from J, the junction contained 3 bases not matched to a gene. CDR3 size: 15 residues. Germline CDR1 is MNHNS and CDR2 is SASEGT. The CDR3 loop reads CASSGPSGAYNEQFF. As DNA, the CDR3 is TGTGCCAGCAGTGGCCCTAGCGGGGCCTACAATGAGCAGTTCTTC.

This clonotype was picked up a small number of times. CDR3 coding DNA: TGTGCCAGTAGTGCGGAGGCGTTACGCACAGATACGCAGTATTTT. It yields the protein CASSAEALRTDTQYF. This chain joins TRBV19 and TRBJ2-3; the D gene is possibly TRBD2 (5 bases). The CDR3 sequence is 15 residues long. V was shortened by 5 bases and J by 1 base, with 13 bases between the two germline ends. Germline lookup yields CDR1 LNHDA and CDR2 SQIVND (reference sequence).

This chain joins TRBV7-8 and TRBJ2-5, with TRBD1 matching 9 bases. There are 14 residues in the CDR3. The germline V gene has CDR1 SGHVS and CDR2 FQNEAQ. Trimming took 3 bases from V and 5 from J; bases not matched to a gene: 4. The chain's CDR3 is CASSFYRGRETQYF. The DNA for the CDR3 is TGTGCCAGCAGCTTTTACAGGGGGCGCGAGACCCAGTACTTC.

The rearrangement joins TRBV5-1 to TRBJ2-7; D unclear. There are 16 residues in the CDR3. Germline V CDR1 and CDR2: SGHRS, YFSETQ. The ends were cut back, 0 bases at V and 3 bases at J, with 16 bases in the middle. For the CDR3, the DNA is TGCGCCAGCAGCTTGGCTTTTGGTGGGCAGTTCTACGAGCAGTACTTC. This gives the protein CASSLAFGGQFYEQYF.